This entry features one T cell receptor (beta chain) sequence. Its antigen is undetermined. The PCR employed 60 Vbeta primers together with 13 Jbeta primers. Assay: immunoSEQ multiplex PCR; the TCRdb copy retains only in-frame clones and omits some. The data show around 94,000 clones, with approximately 66% seen just once and 3.9% held by the top ten. This specimen comes from a study of cytomegalovirus exposure and HLA in healthy donors. About the study: Among about 400 genotyped donors, around 77% fell in the Caucasian-associated ancestry cluster.

V lost 4 bases, J lost 0 bases, and 12 bases lay in between. CDR1 MDHEN and CDR2 SYDVKM come from the germline V gene. This CDR3 has 15 amino acids. The study's findings and limits: Apparent HLA restriction characterized most CMV-associated TCR beta chains in a later analysis. Excluded were some V segments that proved indistinguishable, including TRBV6-2 and TRBV6-3. The authors confirmed in vitro that a few CMV-associated chains were specific for CMV antigens.

The gene calls are TRBV28 and TRBJ2-5; D may be TRBD1 (6 bases). The sequencing sample was made of PBMCs. The clonotype comes from a man aged 25-45 years in good health and CMV-seronegative. CDR3 in DNA: TGTGCCAGCAGTTCGACAGGTCTGTACCAAGAGACCCAGTACTTC. It translates to CASSSTGLYQETQYF.